A selection of T cell receptor beta chains follows, all from one sample in a study of PD-1 blockade in classical Hodgkin lymphoma. Repertoires were generated with immunoSEQ multiplex PCR, while TCRdb's copy carries only in-frame clones and drops some. Of about 9,700 clones listed, around 79% are singletons. The material sequenced was CD4+ T cells from blood, taken before the fourth cycle of nivolumab. Receptor source: a human donor with classical Hodgkin lymphoma. The CDR3 runs from the conserved cysteine through the conserved F or W. The D gene is left open where the match is weak. Clone size is given for some rows only: seen once, a few or many times, or a class if the clone is expanded.

cdr3_length	v_call	j_call	d_call	clone_size	cdr3_nt	cdr3_aa
16	TRBV28	TRBJ1-3	TRBD1	-	TGTGCCAGCAGTGAGGGACAGGTGATCTCTGGAAACACCATATATTTT	CASSEGQVISGNTIYF
15	TRBV11-1	TRBJ1-6	TRBD1	once	TGTGCCAGCAGCTTGAACAGGGGGTTGAATTCACCCCTCCACTTT	CASSLNRGLNSPLHF
17	TRBV7-2	TRBJ2-5	TRBD2	-	TGTGCCAGCAGCTTATCTGCTAGCGGGGGGGCCGGGAAGACCCAGTACTTC	CASSLSASGGAGKTQYF
14	TRBV7-8	TRBJ1-5	-	few	TGTGCCAGCAGCGAGAGGCAGGGTAGGGAGCCCCAGCATTTT	CASSERQGREPQHF
14	TRBV7-2	TRBJ2-7	TRBD2	-	TGTGCCAGCAGCTCGACTAGCGGGAGATACGAGCAGTACTTC	CASSSTSGRYEQYF
15	TRBV5-1	TRBJ1-1	TRBD1	-	TGCGCCAGCTCCTCCCTGGGGACAGCCAACACTGAAGCTTTCTTT	CASSSLGTANTEAFF
15	TRBV7-3	TRBJ2-7	TRBD1	few	TGTGCCAGCAGCTTAGGCGGGACAGGGCCCTACGAGCAGTACTTC	CASSLGGTGPYEQYF
16	TRBV29-1	TRBJ2-6	TRBD1	-	TGCAGCGTTCTGGACAGGGGCCCTTCTGGGGCCAACGTCCTGACTTTC	CSVLDRGPSGANVLTF
15	TRBV4-2	TRBJ1-5	-	large	TGTGCCAGCAGCCCAAAGAGTTATAGCAATCAGCCCCAGCATTTT	CASSPKSYSNQPQHF
14	TRBV10-2	TRBJ1-1	TRBD1	once	TGCGCCAGCAGTGGTCAAGGGGGCAGGACTGAAGCTTTCTTT	CASSGQGGRTEAFF
17	TRBV5-6	TRBJ1-3	-	-	TGTGCCAGCAGCTTGGTCGCAGGAGGATTCTCTGGAAACACCATATATTTT	CASSLVAGGFSGNTIYF
13	TRBV7-5	TRBJ2-5	-	-	TGTGCCAGCAGCATAGCGGGACAAGAGACCCAGTACTTC	CASSIAGQETQYF